Reported below is one T cell receptor beta chain. Through a sample-barcoded 5' primer and a J-beta primer mix, a second PCR was run for roughly 7 to 12 cycles. TCRdb fed the 5' RACE reads into MiXCR, producing one record per CDR3 protein. The sample has hundreds of thousands of distinct CDR3 sequences; over 20% are singletons. The data originate from a study of blood T cells in healthy people across ages. CDR3 length: 17 amino acids. The germline CDR1 and CDR2 sequences are LNHNV and YYDKDF (reference sequence). The trim removed 1 base at V and 6 bases at J, leaving 11 bases unmatched. The sample comprised blood. The TCR sequence derives from an older man in good health. The chain combines TRBV15 with TRBJ2-1, with 8 bases that match TRBD1. The CDR3 DNA sequence: TGTGCCACCAGCAGAGGGGCAGGACAGGGTCTTGGCAATGAGCAGTTCTTC. Translation: CATSRGAGQGLGNEQFF.